The 15 T cell receptor beta chains below all came from one sample that was sequenced in a study of OX40 agonist ivuxolimab in advanced cancers. Profiling relied on immunoSEQ multiplex PCR, and the TCRdb table lists in-frame clones only, not all of them. The data contain fewer than 200,000 clones, around 94% of them singletons. This specimen was CD4+ or CD8+ T cells sorted from blood, taken in a trial of the OX40 agonist ivuxolimab. These receptors were collected from an adult with an advanced solid tumor such as melanoma, head and neck, liver or kidney cancer.

This clone was recorded only once. The CDR3 loop reads CASSLPGRVRGADTQYF. The DNA for the CDR3 is TGTGCCAGCAGCCTACCTGGCAGGGTCCGGGGGGCAGATACGCAGTATTTT. The V gene is TRBV11-2, the J gene TRBJ2-3, with TRBD2 matching 7 bases. The V gene end was trimmed by 5 bases and the J gene end by 4 bases; junction bases not matched to a gene: 15. Germline CDR1 is SGHAT and CDR2 is FQNNGV. The CDR3 totals 17 residues.

The V and J genes are TRBV5-4 and TRBJ2-3, with a possible D match to TRBD2 (6 bases). The CDR3 is 17 residues long. V was cut by 1 base and J by 0 bases, with 15 bases left in between. CDR1 SGHNT and CDR2 YYREEE come from the germline V gene (reference sequence). The CDR3 reads CASSLIQGTLSTDTQYF. Written as DNA, the CDR3 is TGTGCCAGCAGCTTGATCCAAGGGACTCTTAGCACAGATACGCAGTATTTT.

This clone was recorded once. The chain joins TRBV25-1 to TRBJ2-3, with 13 bases identical to TRBD2. Unmatched junction bases numbered 2, after V lost 2 bases and J lost 3 bases. The germline CDR1 and CDR2 sequences are MGHDK and SYGVNS. The length of the CDR3 is 16 residues. The CDR3 DNA reads TGTGCCAGCAGTGAAGGACTAGCGGGAGTAACAGATACGCAGTATTTT. It encodes CASSEGLAGVTDTQYF.

V gene TRBV6-5 combines with J gene TRBJ2-2; tentative D call: TRBD2 (5 bases). V was clipped by 11 bases and J by 2 bases, with 12 bases between them. CDR3 size: 13 residues. Germline V gene data show CDR1 as MNHEY and CDR2 as SVGAGI. As DNA, the CDR3 is TGTGCCGGGAGAGAACCAAACACCGGGGAGCTGTTTTTT. It translates to CAGREPNTGELFF.

The rearrangement links TRBV6-5 to TRBJ2-3, with a tentative D call TRBD1 (5 bases). Germline values: CDR1 MNHEY, CDR2 SVGAGI. The V end lost 0 bases, the J end lost 4 bases, and 14 bases lay between the germline ends. The CDR3 loop spans 16 amino acids. The CDR3 loop reads CASSYSYVGQSDTQYF. CDR3 bases: TGTGCCAGCAGTTACTCGTATGTGGGGCAGTCAGATACGCAGTATTTT.

This CDR3 reads CASSVVDWREQYF. The DNA for the CDR3 is TGTGCCAGCAGCGTAGTTGACTGGCGCGAGCAGTACTTC. The V gene is TRBV9, the J gene TRBJ2-7; D not certain. The V and J ends lost 0 bases and 6 bases respectively, with 10 bases between them. CDR1 is SGDLS and CDR2 is YYNGEE in the germline V gene. The CDR3 is 13 residues long.

The chain joins TRBV9 to TRBJ1-2; the D is unclear. V lost 4 bases, J lost 11 bases, and 15 bases lay in between. This CDR3 contains 12 residues. Germline V gene sequence: CDR1 SGDLS, CDR2 YYNGEE. This chain's CDR3 is CASSHPPTSYTF. The DNA for the CDR3 is TGTGCCAGCAGCCACCCCCCGACCTCGTACACCTTC.

V is TRBV7-6 and J is TRBJ1-6, with D possibly being TRBD1 (6 bases). Germline CDR1 reads SGHVS; CDR2 reads FNYEAQ. V was shortened by 4 bases and J by 10 bases, with 20 bases between the two germline ends. This CDR3 is 16 amino acids long. CDR3 protein: CASSSRGGYGESPLHF. The CDR3 bases are TGTGCCAGCAGCTCTCGAGGGGGGTACGGGGAGTCACCCCTCCACTTT.

This chain joins TRBV5-1 and TRBJ1-3; 8 bases agree with TRBD1. The V segment lost 5 bases and the J segment 1 base; nucleotides outside the gene matches: 5. In germline, CDR1 is SGHRS, CDR2 YFSETQ. This CDR3 has 15 amino acids. The CDR3 loop reads CASSRQGISGNTIYF. The CDR3 DNA reads TGCGCCAGCAGTAGACAGGGGATTTCTGGAAACACCATATATTTT.

The J gene is TRBJ2-1, the V gene TRBV6-5; D unclear. The germline CDR1 and CDR2 sequences are MNHEY and SVGAGI. The V and J ends lost 0 bases and 15 bases respectively, with 9 bases between them. This CDR3 has 11 residues. CDR3 residues: CASSYSIRPFF. The CDR3 bases are TGTGCCAGCAGTTACTCGATCCGGCCGTTCTTC.

This rearrangement joins TRBV15 to TRBJ2-7, with 15 positions matching TRBD2. V trimming: 0 bases; J trimming: 2 bases; junction bases outside the gene matches: 8. The CDR3 length is 19 residues. The V gene's germline CDR1 is LNHNV and CDR2 YYDKDF (reference sequence). The DNA of the CDR3 is TGTGCCACCAGCAGAGATCGGGGACTAGCGGGGGGTAACACCTACGAGCAGTACTTC. As protein: CATSRDRGLAGGNTYEQYF.

This chain links TRBV5-1 with TRBJ1-2; D gene uncertain. Deletions cut 3 bases from V and 2 bases from J, with 14 bases between. Germline CDR1 SGHRS, CDR2 YFSETQ. The CDR3 runs to 15 residues. CDR3 coding DNA: TGCGCCAGCAGCTCCGGGATCCTTGGAAACTATGGCTACACCTTC. Translation gives CASSSGILGNYGYTF.

The V and J genes are TRBV10-1 and TRBJ1-1, with a weak D call TRBD1 (5 bases). Germline loops: CDR1 WNHNN, CDR2 SYGVQD (reference sequence). Trimming pared 3 bases from V and 8 bases from J, leaving 19 bases between. This CDR3 contains 15 residues. The CDR3 reads CASSDRGTGLWEAFF. The CDR3 nucleotides read TGCGCCAGCAGTGACCGTGGGACGGGGTTGTGGGAAGCTTTCTTT.

A word on this clone: One end of the junction does not line up with germline, which may come from a read error. J is TRBJ1-6 and V is TRBV15; D is ambiguous. The CDR3 spans 14 residues. The germline V gene encodes CDR1 LNHNV and CDR2 YYDKDF (reference sequence). This CDR3 reads CATSGEVRNSPLHF. Written as DNA, the CDR3 is TGTGCCACCAGCGGAGAGGTTCGTAATTCACCCCTCCACTTT.

This clone was seen ten or more times. The V and J genes are TRBV10-1 and TRBJ1-6; D unresolved. Trimming took off 4 bases at V and 6 bases at J, with 7 bases between the two ends. The CDR3 has 13 amino acids. Looked up from germline, CDR1 is WNHNN and CDR2 is SYGVQD (reference sequence). The chain's CDR3 is CASSGQLNSPLHF. The CDR3, as DNA: TGCGCCAGCAGTGGGCAGCTTAATTCACCCCTCCACTTT.